These 20 T cell receptor beta chains were sequenced from one sample in a study of blood T cell repertoires in COVID-19. Some clones are missing from TCRdb's copy, which holds only in-frame ones; the method was immunoSEQ multiplex PCR. The table has about 140,000 clones, around 90% seen once. The material sequenced was peripheral blood. The receptors here all came from an older man with acute or convalescent COVID-19.

The V call is TRBV24-1, the J call TRBJ2-7; perhaps TRBD1 as D (6 bases). Germline values: CDR1 KGHDR, CDR2 SFDVKD. CDR3 length: 16 residues. Deletions cut 3 bases from V and 9 bases from J, with 23 bases between. Here the CDR3 DNA reads TGTGCCACCAGTGATAGCCGGGCAGGGGCGTCCTCGGGGCAGTACTTC. This sequence encodes CATSDSRAGASSGQYF.

The V and J genes are TRBV18 and TRBJ2-7, with 13 nucleotides matching TRBD2. V gave up 2 bases and J gave up 6 bases; unmatched junction bases: 7. This CDR3 has 16 amino acids. Germline assignment: CDR1 KGHSH and CDR2 LQKENI. The CDR3 DNA sequence: TGTGCCAGCTCACCAACTAGCGGGGGGGCGACGAGCGAGCAGTACTTC. Its translation is CASSPTSGGATSEQYF.

This rearrangement joins TRBV19 to TRBJ2-1; tentatively, D is TRBD1 (7 bases). V was clipped by 1 base and J by 0 bases, with 16 bases between them. The V gene's germline CDR1 is LNHDA and CDR2 SQIVND (reference sequence). CDR3 size: 18 residues. The CDR3 DNA reads TGTGCCAGTAGTATAGCCAGTCGGAGGGGGCCCTCCTACAATGAGCAGTTCTTC. Amino acids: CASSIASRRGPSYNEQFF.

This sequence joins TRBV5-1 and TRBJ1-1; 10 positions agree with TRBD1. The CDR3 has 13 amino acids. Germline CDR1 and CDR2: SGHRS and YFSETQ. Trimming removed 4 bases from V and 6 bases from J; junction bases left unmatched: 3. The CDR3 here is CASSPGQGAEAFF. In DNA, the CDR3 is TGCGCCAGCAGCCCAGGACAGGGGGCTGAAGCTTTCTTT. The whole variable domain, filled in from reference TRBV5-1 and TRBJ1-1, reads KAGVTQTPRYLIKTRGQQVTLSCSPISGHRSVSWYQQTPGQGLQFLFEYFSETQRNKGNFPGRFSGRQFSNSRSEMNVSTLELGDSALYLCASSPGQGAEAFFGQGTRLTVV.

The DNA for the CDR3 is TGTGCCAGCAGTCGGGGACTAGCGGGAGCGGGTAATGAGCAGTTCTTC. Translating gives CASSRGLAGAGNEQFF. This chain links TRBV28 with TRBJ2-1; 14 nucleotides line up with TRBD2. J was trimmed by 7 bases and V by 5 bases; bases with no gene match: 7. The CDR3 totals 16 residues. Germline loops: CDR1 MDHEN, CDR2 SYDVKM.

The chain employs TRBV27 and TRBJ2-1; 8 bases fit TRBD2. Germline V gives CDR1 MNHEY, CDR2 SMNVEV (reference sequence). J lost 4 bases, V lost 0 bases, and 14 bases had no gene match. The CDR3 consists of 19 residues. In DNA, the CDR3 is TGTGCCAGCAGTTTATCAATCATCGAGGCGGGAGGATCTTACAATGAGCAGTTCTTC. Protein product: CASSLSIIEAGGSYNEQFF.

The V and J genes are TRBV4-1 and TRBJ2-7, with D possibly being TRBD1 (5 bases). Germline lookup yields CDR1 MGHRA and CDR2 YSYEKL. Trimming cost V 0 bases and J 4 bases, with 19 bases left between them. This CDR3 has 17 residues. The CDR3, as DNA: TGCGCCAGCAGCCAAGATCTGTTCCAGGGCCCCGCATACGAGCAGTACTTC. It yields the protein CASSQDLFQGPAYEQYF.

The V and J genes are TRBV6-5 and TRBJ2-6; the match to TRBD1 covers 7 bases. Germline loops: CDR1 MNHEY, CDR2 SVGAGI. With V trimmed by 4 bases and J by 12 bases, 9 bases remained unmatched. CDR3 length: 14 residues. CDR3 bases: TGTGCCAGCAGTTCGCCGACAGGGTTGAGCGTCCTGACTTTC. Translation: CASSSPTGLSVLTF.

V usage is TRBV9 and J usage is TRBJ1-1; D is possibly TRBD1 (5 bases). V was cut by 0 bases and J by 4 bases, with 13 bases left in between. The CDR3 contains 15 residues. Germline-derived CDR1 and CDR2 are SGDLS and YYNGEE. The CDR3 DNA reads TGTGCCAGCAGCGTAGCGGGCATCGGGGGCACTGAAGCTTTCTTT. Its protein is CASSVAGIGGTEAFF.

In this sample, this clone turned up once. The chain carries TRBV21-1 and TRBJ1-2; the table's D call TRBD1 went unverified against the DNA. TRBV21-1 represents a pseudogene. The CDR3 loop spans 13 amino acids. CDR3 in amino acids: CASSPRGPYGYTF. CDR3 DNA: TGTGCCAGCAGCCCCAGGGGGCCCTATGGCTACACCTTC.

The rearrangement links TRBV7-2 to TRBJ1-1; D ambiguous. This CDR3 spans 13 amino acids. V was clipped by 3 bases and J by 11 bases, with 16 bases between them. Germline CDR1 SGHTA, CDR2 FQGNSA. This CDR3 reads CASSFPPDPRAFF. CDR3 nucleotide sequence: TGTGCCAGCAGCTTTCCCCCTGATCCTCGGGCTTTCTTT. The variable domain in full, with the rest retrieved from reference TRBV7-2 and TRBJ1-1, is GAGVSQSPSNKVTEKGKDVELRCDPISGHTALYWYRQSLGQGLEFLIYFQGNSAPDKSGLPSDRFSAERTGGSVSTLTIQRTQQEDSAVYLCASSFPPDPRAFFGQGTRLTVV.

The rearrangement joins TRBV6-5 to TRBJ1-6; D is unclear. This CDR3 is 13 amino acids long. The germline gives CDR1 MNHEY, CDR2 SVGAGI. V lost 6 bases and J 10 bases, leaving 13 bases between the germline ends. Written as DNA, the CDR3 is TGTGCCAGCAGAGAGGTTACCTCATCACCCCTCCACTTT. It translates to CASREVTSSPLHF.

Here the CDR3 DNA reads TGTGCCAGTAGTTTTGCCAGGAGGTCCTCTGGAAACACCATATATTTT. Translating it yields CASSFARRSSGNTIYF. The gene calls are TRBV19 and TRBJ1-3; no reliable D call. From germline, CDR1 is LNHDA and CDR2 SQIVND (reference sequence). CDR3 length: 16 residues. V lost 5 bases, J lost 0 bases, and 14 bases lay in between.

The V gene is TRBV30, the J gene TRBJ2-6, with a weak D call TRBD1 (8 bases). V shed 2 bases and J shed 2 bases, with 13 bases lying between them. The germline V gene has CDR1 GTSNPN and CDR2 SVGIG (reference sequence). This CDR3 comprises 16 residues. The CDR3 nucleotides are TGTGCCTGGAGTTCAACAGGGGGGGCTGGGGCCAACGTCCTGACTTTC. Protein: CAWSSTGGAGANVLTF.

In this sample, this clone turned up once. V gene TRBV4-1 combines with J gene TRBJ2-1; 9 bases align to TRBD1. The J segment lost 6 bases and the V segment lost 2 bases, leaving 5 bases of the junction unmatched. Germline loops: CDR1 MGHRA, CDR2 YSYEKL. The CDR3 spans 15 residues. CDR3 sequence: CASSQTGTGINEQFF. The CDR3 DNA reads TGCGCCAGCAGCCAAACCGGGACAGGGATCAATGAGCAGTTCTTC.

V usage is TRBV7-2 and J usage is TRBJ1-1; 8 bases agree with TRBD1. CDR3 size: 14 residues. Losses at the gene ends were 5 bases for V and 3 bases for J; bases not matched to a gene: 5. Germline-derived CDR1 and CDR2 are SGHTA and FQGNSA. The CDR3 region is CASSPTGAHTEAFF. CDR3 coding DNA: TGTGCCAGCAGCCCGACAGGGGCACACACTGAAGCTTTCTTT. The full variable domain, completed using reference TRBV7-2 and TRBJ1-1, is GAGVSQSPSNKVTEKGKDVELRCDPISGHTALYWYRQSLGQGLEFLIYFQGNSAPDKSGLPSDRFSAERTGGSVSTLTIQRTQQEDSAVYLCASSPTGAHTEAFFGQGTRLTVV.

The V and J genes are TRBV3-1 (or the pseudogene TRBV3-2) and TRBJ1-2; D not certain. Germline V lookup: CDR1 LGHDT, CDR2 YNNKEL (reference sequence). This CDR3 is 13 amino acids long. Trimming took 4 bases from V and 7 from J, leaving 13 bases between them. The CDR3: CASSLQEGSGYTF. Written as DNA, the CDR3 is TGTGCCAGCAGCCTCCAAGAGGGAAGTGGCTACACCTTC.

The chain carries TRBV7-9 and TRBJ2-3; the match to TRBD2 covers 9 bases. The J segment lost 10 bases and the V segment lost 6 bases, leaving 11 bases of the junction unmatched. This CDR3 is 14 amino acids long. Looked up from germline, CDR1 is SEHNR and CDR2 is FQNEAQ (reference sequence). The CDR3 is CASSPSLAGVPQYF. In nucleotides, the CDR3 is TGTGCCAGCAGTCCTTCCTTAGCGGGGGTGCCGCAGTATTTT.

The chain employs TRBV3-1 (or the pseudogene TRBV3-2) and TRBJ2-3, with D perhaps TRBD2 (7 bases). From germline, CDR1 is LGHDT and CDR2 YNNKEL (reference sequence). This CDR3 spans 14 amino acids. V dropped 1 base and J dropped 4 bases, with 9 bases sitting between them. The CDR3 sequence is CASSQGGGPDTQYF. DNA for the CDR3: TGTGCCAGCAGCCAAGGGGGGGGCCCAGATACGCAGTATTTT.

V usage is TRBV13 and J usage is TRBJ1-2; possibly TRBD1 for D (6 bases). The CDR3 extends over 15 amino acids. Germline loops: CDR1 PRHDT, CDR2 FYEKMQ (reference sequence). Trimming removed 3 bases from V and 0 bases from J, with 11 bases in between. The DNA for the CDR3 is TGTGCCAGCAGCTTCGACAGGATGGCTAACTATGGCTACACCTTC. It translates to CASSFDRMANYGYTF.